The clone carrying this TCR beta chain was detected a few times. Original methodology: Reference gene primers were amplified, and this amplification served to estimate nucleated cell counts. Profiled with immunoSEQ multiplex PCR; TCRdb holds only in-frame clones, not every one. D and trimming were read from the DNA, whereas the V and J calls and clone size are those reported in that table. The table lists nearly 200,000 clones, around four fifths of them singletons, with 0.85% to 0.95% in the top ten. This record belongs to a study of blood T cell repertoires in COVID-19. As for the study in general: T cells, B-cell-depleted T cells, or PBMCs provided the cDNA or gDNA that served as material.

CDR1 is LNHDA and CDR2 is SQIVND in the germline V gene (reference sequence). The V segment lost 5 bases and the J segment 6 bases; nucleotides outside the gene matches: 12. The CDR3 is 15 amino acids. The Seattle patients joined while their infection was active and were tracked longitudinally afterward. This sequence was found in a man aged 60-69 years with COVID-19, enrolled during active disease. J is TRBJ1-2 and V is TRBV19; 7 bases line up with TRBD1. Sequenced sample: peripheral blood. CDR3 sequence: CASSPRQGQGNGYTF. In nucleotides, the CDR3 is TGTGCCAGTAGTCCCCGACAGGGACAAGGAAATGGCTACACCTTC.